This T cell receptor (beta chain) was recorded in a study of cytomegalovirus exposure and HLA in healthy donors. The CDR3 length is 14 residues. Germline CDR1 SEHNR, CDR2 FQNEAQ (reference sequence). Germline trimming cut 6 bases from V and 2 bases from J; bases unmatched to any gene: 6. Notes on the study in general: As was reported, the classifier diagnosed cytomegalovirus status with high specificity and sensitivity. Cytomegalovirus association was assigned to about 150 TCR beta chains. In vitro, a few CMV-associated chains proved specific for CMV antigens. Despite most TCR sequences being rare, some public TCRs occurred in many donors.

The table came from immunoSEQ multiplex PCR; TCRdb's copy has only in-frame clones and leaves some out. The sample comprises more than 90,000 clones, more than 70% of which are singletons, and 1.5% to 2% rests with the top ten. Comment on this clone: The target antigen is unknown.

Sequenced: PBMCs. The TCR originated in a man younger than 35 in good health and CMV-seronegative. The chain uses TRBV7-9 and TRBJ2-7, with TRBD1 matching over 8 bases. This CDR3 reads CASSHRDRPYEQYF. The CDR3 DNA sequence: TGTGCCAGCAGTCACCGGGACAGGCCCTACGAGCAGTACTTC.